Shown below are 5 T cell receptor beta chains from a single sample sequenced in a study of blood T cell repertoires in COVID-19. Generated by immunoSEQ multiplex PCR, the TCRdb table keeps only in-frame clones and is missing some. The table has about 140,000 clones, about 80% seen once. The sample taken for sequencing was peripheral blood. The receptor source for this set is a man aged 45 to 65 with acute or convalescent COVID-19.

This chain joins TRBV7-9 and TRBJ2-7; TRBD1 aligns across 8 bases. CDR1 and CDR2 from the germline V gene are SEHNR and FQNEAQ (reference sequence). The length of the CDR3 is 15 residues. V lost 3 bases to trimming and J lost 5 bases; unmatched junction nucleotides: 9. The CDR3 nucleotides read TGTGCCAGCAGCTTTGGCGGACAGGGTAGCGACGAGCAGTACTTC. This gives the protein CASSFGGQGSDEQYF.

This rearrangement joins TRBV5-1 to TRBJ1-2; 9 nucleotides line up with TRBD1. The V gene end was trimmed by 0 bases and the J gene end by 11 bases; junction bases not matched to a gene: 5. The CDR3 is made up of 13 amino acids. In germline, CDR1 is SGHRS, CDR2 YFSETQ. The CDR3 loop reads CASSLVGTGPYTF. CDR3 nucleotides: TGCGCCAGCAGCTTGGTCGGGACAGGGCCGTACACCTTC.

This chain links TRBV3-1 (or the pseudogene TRBV3-2) with TRBJ2-1, with 10 bases identical to TRBD1. Losses at the gene ends were 4 bases for V and 4 bases for J; bases not matched to a gene: 4. Germline values: CDR1 LGHDT, CDR2 YNNKEL (reference sequence). The CDR3 runs 15 residues. Here the CDR3 reads CASSLGTGDYNEQFF. CDR3 DNA: TGTGCCAGCAGCCTCGGGACAGGGGATTACAATGAGCAGTTCTTC.

The rearrangement uses TRBV18 and TRBJ1-2; TRBD1 aligns across 10 bases. The CDR3 is 17 residues long. CDR1 and CDR2 from the germline V gene are KGHSH and LQKENI. Unmatched junction bases numbered 13, after V lost 2 bases and J lost 7 bases. The CDR3 DNA sequence: TGTGCCAGCTCACCAAGTAGAACCGGGACAGGGGACTTTGGCTACACCTTC. Translating it yields CASSPSRTGTGDFGYTF.

The rearrangement links TRBV19 to TRBJ1-1; D is perhaps TRBD1 (6 bases). The CDR3 is 13 amino acids. Trimming pared 6 bases from V and 1 base from J, leaving 9 bases between. Germline CDR1 LNHDA, CDR2 SQIVND (reference sequence). The CDR3 protein is CASSPTGNTEAFF. The CDR3 nucleotides are TGTGCCAGTAGCCCGACAGGGAACACTGAAGCTTTCTTT.